This entry is about one TCR beta chain. Germline lookup yields CDR1 SQVTM and CDR2 ANQGSEA. The ends lost 7 bases at V and 2 bases at J; junction bases unmatched: 9. The CDR3 loop spans 15 amino acids. Clones were read by immunoSEQ multiplex PCR, and TCRdb kept only the in-frame ones, dropping some. The table shows some 56,000 clones, with around nine tenths occurring only once. This sample was included in a study of T cell changes during pregnancy in multiple sclerosis. This clonotype was sampled from a female donor in good health, enrolled as a control in a pregnancy study. The chain recombines TRBV29-1 with TRBJ2-3, with 10 bases that match TRBD2. The sequencing here drew on peripheral blood, taken in the third trimester of pregnancy. CDR3 in amino acids: CSAGLADLFTDTQYF. Written as DNA, the CDR3 is TGCAGCGCCGGACTAGCGGACCTCTTCACAGATACGCAGTATTTT.